These 20 T cell receptor beta chains were all obtained from the same sample, sequenced in a study of T cell responses to AZD1222 COVID-19 vaccine. Some clones are missing from TCRdb's copy, which holds only in-frame ones; the method was immunoSEQ multiplex PCR. The repertoire holds 150,000 or so clones, with just over 90% as singletons. Here the sequenced sample was peripheral blood, taken on day 0 of AZD1222 vaccination. These receptors all come from an adult in good health.

This chain links TRBV18 with TRBJ2-1; TRBD1 matches at 8 bases. From germline, CDR1 is KGHSH and CDR2 LQKENI. V dropped 3 bases and J dropped 7; count of bases not matched to a gene: 8. The CDR3 is 15 residues long. The CDR3 DNA reads as TGTGCCAGCTCACCGTTTGTGGACAGGGTGAATGAGCAGTTCTTC. Translation: CASSPFVDRVNEQFF.

The rearrangement uses TRBV9 and TRBJ1-4; no reliable D call. The CDR3 runs to 14 residues. Trimming left V 4 bases short and J 7 bases short, with 14 bases between. The germline V gene has CDR1 SGDLS and CDR2 YYNGEE. The CDR3 reads CASSPPVESEKLFF. In DNA form, the CDR3 reads TGTGCCAGCAGCCCACCCGTGGAGAGTGAAAAACTGTTTTTT.

The CDR3 reads CAWSTSGTGHTEQYF. The DNA for the CDR3 is TGTGCCTGGAGCACATCCGGGACAGGGCACACAGAGCAGTACTTC. The J gene is TRBJ2-7, the V gene TRBV30, with TRBD1 matching 9 bases. The trim removed 3 bases at V and 7 bases at J, leaving 13 bases unmatched. CDR1 is GTSNPN and CDR2 is SVGIG in the germline V gene (reference sequence). The CDR3 is 15 residues long.

The V gene is TRBV20-1, the J gene TRBJ2-7, with D unresolved. The CDR3 totals 10 residues. V shed 7 bases and J shed 2 bases, with 6 bases lying between them. The germline CDR1 and CDR2 sequences are DFQATT and SNEGSKA (reference sequence). CDR3 nucleotide sequence: TGCAGTGGGGCAGCCTACGAGCAGTACTTC. Translated: CSGAAYEQYF.

V gene TRBV7-9 combines with J gene TRBJ2-7; 9 bases are shared with TRBD1. The CDR3 has 15 residues. Germline values: CDR1 SEHNR, CDR2 FQNEAQ (reference sequence). V shed 5 bases, J shed 1 base, and the junction held 6 bases outside the gene matches. CDR3 coding DNA: TGTGCCAGCAGCGACAGGGGGTCCGGTTCCTACGAGCAGTACTTC. Encoded protein: CASSDRGSGSYEQYF.

The chain's CDR3 is CASSYSQGRRGYTF. In DNA, the CDR3 is TGTGCCAGCAGTTACTCCCAGGGTCGACGTGGCTACACCTTC. This chain uses TRBV6-5 with TRBJ1-2; D may be TRBD1 (5 bases). CDR1 MNHEY and CDR2 SVGAGI come from the germline V gene. The CDR3 has 14 amino acids. V was pared by 0 bases and J by 7 bases, with 12 bases between.

The rearrangement joins TRBV2 to TRBJ1-2; a possible D gene is TRBD1 (6 bases). Germline V gene data show CDR1 as SNHLY and CDR2 as FYNNEI. The CDR3 length is 14 residues. CDR3 coding DNA: TGTGCGACGAGGGGGGGCATGTCTAACTATGGCTACACCTTC. It specifies CATRGGMSNYGYTF.

The chain uses TRBV3-1 (or the pseudogene TRBV3-2) and TRBJ2-2, with D possibly called TRBD1 or TRBD2 (5 bases each). Germline values: CDR1 LGHDT, CDR2 YNNKEL (reference sequence). CDR3 size: 13 residues. V lost 4 bases to trimming and J lost 10 bases, with 13 bases between them. The CDR3 coding sequence is TGTGCCAGCAGCCCAGGGACCGCCCTGGAGCTGTTTTTT. The encoded protein is CASSPGTALELFF.

V and J are TRBV7-9 and TRBJ1-5, with D uncertain. V was clipped by 5 bases and J by 5 bases, with 10 bases between them. The CDR3 consists of 13 residues. CDR1 SEHNR and CDR2 FQNEAQ come from the germline V gene (reference sequence). Written as DNA, the CDR3 is TGTGCCAGCAGCCTGCAAGTAGATCAGCCCCAGCATTTT. This translates into CASSLQVDQPQHF.

The V gene is TRBV7-2, the J gene TRBJ2-3; 13 nucleotides line up with TRBD2. With V trimmed by 3 bases and J by 4 bases, 4 bases remained unmatched. This CDR3 is built from 16 residues. Germline V gene data show CDR1 as SGHTA and CDR2 as FQGNSA. The CDR3 reads CASSFRLAGGSDTQYF. CDR3 DNA: TGTGCCAGCAGCTTCCGACTAGCGGGGGGTTCAGATACGCAGTATTTT.

The chain combines TRBV6-5 with TRBJ1-4; D possibly corresponds to TRBD1 (5 bases). Germline loops: CDR1 MNHEY, CDR2 SVGAGI. This CDR3 is built from 14 residues. V was shortened by 5 bases and J by 4 bases, with 11 bases between the two germline ends. CDR3 loop: CASSPRGINEKLFF. In DNA form, the CDR3 reads TGTGCCAGCAGTCCTAGGGGTATTAATGAAAAACTGTTTTTT.

The chain joins TRBV7-9 to TRBJ1-1; possible D gene TRBD1, 5 bases. Germline-derived CDR1 and CDR2 are SEHNR and FQNEAQ (reference sequence). V gave up 1 base and J gave up 4 bases, with 10 bases separating them. The CDR3 covers 14 residues. The CDR3 sequence is CASSLGGGGTEAFF. CDR3 sequence (DNA): TGTGCCAGCAGCTTAGGGGGCGGGGGCACTGAAGCTTTCTTT. Filled out from reference TRBV7-9 and TRBJ1-1, the complete variable domain reads DTGVSQNPRHKITKRGQNVTFRCDPISEHNRLYWYRQTLGQGPEFLTYFQNEAQLEKSRLLSDRFSAERPKGSFSTLEIQRTEQGDSAMYLCASSLGGGGTEAFFGQGTRLTVV.

The chain recombines TRBV5-8 with TRBJ1-6, with a weak D call TRBD1 (6 bases). V gave up 1 base and J gave up 8 bases, with 16 bases separating them. Germline CDR1 reads SGHTS; CDR2 reads YDEGEE. The CDR3 sequence is 16 residues long. The CDR3 DNA reads as TGTGCCAGCAGCTTGTTGTCGGCAGGGGCGGATTCACCCCTCCACTTT. It encodes CASSLLSAGADSPLHF.

The chain recombines TRBV18 with TRBJ2-1; tentative D call: TRBD1 (7 bases). Trimming pared 1 base from V and 9 bases from J, leaving 16 bases between. This CDR3 comprises 15 residues. CDR1 and CDR2 (germline): KGHSH, LQKENI. The CDR3 DNA follows: TGTGCCAGCTCACCACGGACGGAGGGGGCCGTTGAGCAGTTCTTC. Protein: CASSPRTEGAVEQFF. The entire variable domain, with the rest obtained from reference TRBV18 and TRBJ2-1, is as follows: NAGVMQNPRHLVRRRGQEARLRCSPMKGHSHVYWYRQLPEEGLKFMVYLQKENIIDESGMPKERFSAEFPKEGPSILRIQQVVRGDSAAYFCASSPRTEGAVEQFFGPGTRLTVL.

The genes are TRBV5-8 and TRBJ1-3; D unclear. Trimming took off 1 base at V and 0 bases at J, with 8 bases between the two ends. CDR3 length: 15 residues. Germline loops: CDR1 SGHTS, CDR2 YDEGEE. The CDR3 DNA follows: TGTGCCAGCAGCTTGAGTACATACTCTGGAAACACCATATATTTT. This encodes CASSLSTYSGNTIYF.

The chain employs TRBV4-2 and TRBJ1-1; D uncertain. This CDR3 spans 15 amino acids. CDR1 is LGHNA and CDR2 is YNFKEQ in the germline V gene. V was pared by 0 bases and J by 0 bases, with 8 bases between. CDR3 protein: CASSQDPRLNTEAFF. The DNA for the CDR3 is TGTGCCAGCAGCCAAGATCCGAGGCTGAACACTGAAGCTTTCTTT.

The chain couples TRBV27 to TRBJ2-1; D may be TRBD1 (5 bases). The CDR3 loop spans 14 amino acids. With 3 bases removed from V and 7 bases from J, the gap between germline ends came to 13 bases. Germline V lookup: CDR1 MNHEY, CDR2 SMNVEV (reference sequence). The CDR3 coding sequence is TGTGCCAGCAGTTTTAGTCAGGGCAGGAATGAGCAGTTCTTC. It specifies CASSFSQGRNEQFF.

The chain employs TRBV27 and TRBJ1-1, with TRBD1 matching 8 bases. V was pared by 6 bases and J by 4 bases, with 4 bases of the junction left unmatched. This CDR3 region has 13 residues. CDR1 MNHEY and CDR2 SMNVEV come from the germline V gene (reference sequence). The CDR3 region is CASRRTGTTEAFF. The CDR3 region has the DNA TGTGCCAGCAGGAGGACAGGGACCACTGAAGCTTTCTTT.

The chain carries TRBV6-5 and TRBJ2-2; no reliable D call. Germline loops: CDR1 MNHEY, CDR2 SVGAGI. With 6 bases removed from V and 5 bases from J, the gap between germline ends came to 13 bases. The CDR3 is 14 amino acids. Here the CDR3 DNA reads TGTGCCAGCAGCCGAACCTTAGAGACCGGGGAGCTGTTTTTT. Encoded protein: CASSRTLETGELFF.

The chain has TRBV27 and TRBJ2-2; D remains ambiguous. The V and J ends lost 6 bases and 7 bases respectively, with 12 bases between them. Germline CDR1 MNHEY, CDR2 SMNVEV (reference sequence). The CDR3 is 13 residues long. In DNA form, the CDR3 reads TGTGCCAGCAGAATGCACCTCGGCGGGGAGCTGTTTTTT. Translating gives CASRMHLGGELFF.